This T cell receptor (beta chain) was found in a study of blood T cell repertoires in COVID-19. Study-wide background: Italy, Spain and the United States were the sources of the convalescent and acute COVID-19 samples. T cells, B-cell-depleted T cells, or PBMCs supplied cDNA or gDNA.

Original handling: Amplification of reference gene primers was used by the study to estimate nucleated cell counts. Here immunoSEQ multiplex PCR was the method, and the copy in TCRdb shows in-frame clones only, minus some. V and J calls and clone size are those listed in that table; D and trimming were worked out from the DNA. Among fewer than 200,000 clones listed, over 60% were seen once. V was pared by 6 bases and J by 0 bases, with 9 bases of the junction left unmatched. The germline CDR1 and CDR2 sequences are SNHLY and FYNNEI. This CDR3 has 16 amino acids. The TCR sequence derives from a woman between 65 and 79 years old with acute or convalescent COVID-19. The material sequenced was peripheral blood. J is TRBJ2-7 and V is TRBV2; 9 nucleotides align to TRBD2. CDR3 nucleotides: TGTGCCAGCAGGGGGGGCTATAGCGGGAGCTCCTACGAGCAGTACTTC. It is translated as CASRGGYSGSSYEQYF.